This T cell receptor (beta chain) was captured in a study of T cells after yellow fever vaccination. Study conclusions and caveats: Most clones from primary vaccination were detected again post-booster (around 95% CD4, about 88% CD8).

Only a few counts were recorded for this clonotype. Its specificity is not known. 5'RACE template switching added a universal primer site and UMIs to TCR cDNA. TCRdb ran MiXCR on the 5' RACE reads and lists one entry per CDR3 protein. The sample yields hundreds of thousands of distinct CDR3 sequences, around an eighth seen once. The clonotype was recovered from a man under 40 who received the YFV17D yellow fever vaccine. This sample comprised PBMCs, obtained on the day of the yellow fever booster vaccination.

CDR3 in amino acids: CASSQRPLGTISEQYF. Here the CDR3 DNA reads TGTGCCAGCAGCCAAAGACCCCTAGGGACTATTTCAGAGCAGTACTTC. V usage is TRBV7-8 and J usage is TRBJ2-7, with 7 bases fitting TRBD2. Germline V CDR1 and CDR2: SGHVS, FQNEAQ. Germline trimming cut 5 bases from V and 7 bases from J; bases unmatched to any gene: 17. This CDR3 has 16 residues.